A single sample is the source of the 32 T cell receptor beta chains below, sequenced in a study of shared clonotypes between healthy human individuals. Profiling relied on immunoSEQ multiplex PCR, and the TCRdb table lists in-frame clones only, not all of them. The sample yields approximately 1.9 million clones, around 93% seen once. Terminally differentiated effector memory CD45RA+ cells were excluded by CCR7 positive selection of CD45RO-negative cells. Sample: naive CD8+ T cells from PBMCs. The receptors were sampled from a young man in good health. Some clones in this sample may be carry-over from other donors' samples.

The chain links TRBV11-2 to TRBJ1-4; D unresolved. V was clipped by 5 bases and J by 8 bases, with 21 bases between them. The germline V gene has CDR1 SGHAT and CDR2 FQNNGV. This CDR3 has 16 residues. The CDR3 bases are TGTGCCAGCAGCATAGGATACACCGGAGAGTGGGAAAAACTGTTTTTT. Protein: CASSIGYTGEWEKLFF.

CDR3: CASSPPGQGANTQYF. The CDR3 DNA is TGTGCCAGCAGCCCCCCGGGACAGGGGGCGAATACGCAGTATTTT. The chain has TRBV4-2 and TRBJ2-3, with TRBD1 matching 12 bases. Germline CDR1 reads LGHNA; CDR2 reads YNFKEQ. The CDR3 has 15 residues. After removal of 4 bases from V and 7 bases from J, the junction contained 6 bases not matched to a gene.

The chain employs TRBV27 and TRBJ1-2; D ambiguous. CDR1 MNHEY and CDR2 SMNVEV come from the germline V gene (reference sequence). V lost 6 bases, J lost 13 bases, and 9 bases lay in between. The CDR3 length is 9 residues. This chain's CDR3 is CASSPPLTF. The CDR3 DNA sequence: TGTGCCAGCAGCCCACCGCTCACCTTC.

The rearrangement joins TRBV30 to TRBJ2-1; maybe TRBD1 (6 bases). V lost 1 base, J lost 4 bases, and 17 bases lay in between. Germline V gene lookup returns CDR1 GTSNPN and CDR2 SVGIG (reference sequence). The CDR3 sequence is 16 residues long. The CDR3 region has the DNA TGTGCCTGGAGTGCAGAAACAGGGTCGGCTTACAATGAGCAGTTCTTC. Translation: CAWSAETGSAYNEQFF.

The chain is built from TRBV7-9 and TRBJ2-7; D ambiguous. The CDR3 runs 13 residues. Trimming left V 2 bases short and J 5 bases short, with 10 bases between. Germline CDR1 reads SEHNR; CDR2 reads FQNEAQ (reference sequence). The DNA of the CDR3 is TGTGCCAGCAGCTTAAATGTACCGGACGAGCAGTACTTC. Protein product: CASSLNVPDEQYF. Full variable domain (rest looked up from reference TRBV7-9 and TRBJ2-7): DTGVSQNPRHKITKRGQNVTFRCDPISEHNRLYWYRQTLGQGPEFLTYFQNEAQLEKSRLLSDRFSAERPKGSFSTLEIQRTEQGDSAMYLCASSLNVPDEQYFGPGTRLTVT.

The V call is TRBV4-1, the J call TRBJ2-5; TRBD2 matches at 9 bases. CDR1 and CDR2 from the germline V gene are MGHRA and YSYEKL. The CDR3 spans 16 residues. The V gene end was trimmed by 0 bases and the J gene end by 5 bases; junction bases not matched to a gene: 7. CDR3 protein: CASSQDRGTSFETQYF. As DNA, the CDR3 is TGCGCCAGCAGCCAAGATCGTGGGACTAGCTTCGAGACCCAGTACTTC.

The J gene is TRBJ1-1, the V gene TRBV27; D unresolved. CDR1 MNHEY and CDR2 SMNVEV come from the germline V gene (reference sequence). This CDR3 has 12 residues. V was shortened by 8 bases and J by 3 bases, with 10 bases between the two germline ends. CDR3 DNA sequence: TGTGCCAGCGGGTACAGTGACACTGAAGCTTTCTTT. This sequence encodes CASGYSDTEAFF.

CDR3 bases: TGTGCCAGCAGCCCGGACATCCTACAGGAGACCCAGTACTTC. It yields the protein CASSPDILQETQYF. The chain is built from TRBV7-9 and TRBJ2-5, with D maybe TRBD1 (5 bases). This CDR3 has 14 amino acids. The V gene lost 5 bases and the J gene lost 5 bases, with 15 bases spanning the gap. The germline gives CDR1 SEHNR, CDR2 FQNEAQ (reference sequence).

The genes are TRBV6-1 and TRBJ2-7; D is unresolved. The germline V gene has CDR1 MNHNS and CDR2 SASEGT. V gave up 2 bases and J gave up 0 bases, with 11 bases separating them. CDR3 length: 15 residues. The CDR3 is CASSEYTLSSYEQYF. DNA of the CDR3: TGTGCCAGCAGTGAATATACTTTGAGCTCCTACGAGCAGTACTTC.

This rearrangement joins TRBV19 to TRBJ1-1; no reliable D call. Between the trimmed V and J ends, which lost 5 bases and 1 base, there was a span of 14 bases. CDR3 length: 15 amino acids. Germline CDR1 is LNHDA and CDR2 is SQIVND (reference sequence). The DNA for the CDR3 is TGTGCCAGTAGTGCCGATTGGACCCCGAACACTGAAGCTTTCTTT. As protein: CASSADWTPNTEAFF.

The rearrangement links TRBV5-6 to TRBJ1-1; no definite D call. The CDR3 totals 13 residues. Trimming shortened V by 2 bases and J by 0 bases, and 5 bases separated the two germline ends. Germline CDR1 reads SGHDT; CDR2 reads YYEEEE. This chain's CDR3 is CASSLQLNTEAFF. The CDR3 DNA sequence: TGTGCCAGCAGCTTACAGCTGAACACTGAAGCTTTCTTT.

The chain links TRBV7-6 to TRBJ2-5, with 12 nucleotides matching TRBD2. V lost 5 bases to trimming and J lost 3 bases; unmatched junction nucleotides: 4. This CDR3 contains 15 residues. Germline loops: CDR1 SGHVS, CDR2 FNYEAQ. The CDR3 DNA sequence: TGTGCCAGCAGCCGGCGGACTAGCGGGAAAGAGACCCAGTACTTC. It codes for CASSRRTSGKETQYF.

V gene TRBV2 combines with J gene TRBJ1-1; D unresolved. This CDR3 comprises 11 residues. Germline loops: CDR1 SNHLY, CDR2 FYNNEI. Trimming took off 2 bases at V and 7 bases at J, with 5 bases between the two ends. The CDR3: CASSETGEAFF. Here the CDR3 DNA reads TGTGCCAGCAGTGAAACGGGTGAAGCTTTCTTT.

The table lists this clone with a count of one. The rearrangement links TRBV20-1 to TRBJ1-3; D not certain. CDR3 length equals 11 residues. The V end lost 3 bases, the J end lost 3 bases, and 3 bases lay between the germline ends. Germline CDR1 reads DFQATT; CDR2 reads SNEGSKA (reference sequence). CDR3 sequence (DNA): TGCAGTGCTAGGTATGGAAACACCATATATTTT. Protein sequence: CSARYGNTIYF.

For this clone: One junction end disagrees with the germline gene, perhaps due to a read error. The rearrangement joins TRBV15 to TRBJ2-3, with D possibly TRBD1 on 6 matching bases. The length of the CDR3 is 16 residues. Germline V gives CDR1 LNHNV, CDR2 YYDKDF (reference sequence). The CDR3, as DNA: TGTGCCACCAGCAGGGGGGCGACCTACGGCACAGATACGCAATATTTT. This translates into CATSRGATYGTDTQYF.

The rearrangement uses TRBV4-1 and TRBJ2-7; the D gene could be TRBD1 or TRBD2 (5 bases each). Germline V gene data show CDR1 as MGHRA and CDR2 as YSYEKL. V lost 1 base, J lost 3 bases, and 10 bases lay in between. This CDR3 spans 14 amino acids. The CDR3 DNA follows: TGCGCCAGCAGCCAAGGGGACGGTTACTACGAGCAGTACTTC. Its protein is CASSQGDGYYEQYF.

The CDR3: CASTFILSGRKDEQFF. The CDR3 coding sequence is TGTGCCAGCACCTTCATCCTTAGCGGGAGGAAGGATGAGCAGTTCTTC. The V and J genes are TRBV7-6 and TRBJ2-1; 10 positions match TRBD2. J was trimmed by 8 bases and V by 7 bases; bases with no gene match: 14. Germline V gene sequence: CDR1 SGHVS, CDR2 FNYEAQ. CDR3 length: 16 amino acids.

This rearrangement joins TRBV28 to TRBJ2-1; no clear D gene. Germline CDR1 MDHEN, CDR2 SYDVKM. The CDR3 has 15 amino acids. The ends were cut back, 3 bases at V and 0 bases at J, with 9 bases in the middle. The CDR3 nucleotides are TGTGCCAGCAGTTTTGCGGATACCTCCTACAATGAGCAGTTCTTC. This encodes CASSFADTSYNEQFF.

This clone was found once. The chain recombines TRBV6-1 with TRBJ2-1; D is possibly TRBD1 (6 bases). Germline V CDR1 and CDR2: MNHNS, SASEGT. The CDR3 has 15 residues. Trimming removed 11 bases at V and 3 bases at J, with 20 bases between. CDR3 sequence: CACQESGHLYNEQFF. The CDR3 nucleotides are TGTGCCTGCCAGGAGTCGGGACACCTCTACAATGAGCAGTTCTTC.

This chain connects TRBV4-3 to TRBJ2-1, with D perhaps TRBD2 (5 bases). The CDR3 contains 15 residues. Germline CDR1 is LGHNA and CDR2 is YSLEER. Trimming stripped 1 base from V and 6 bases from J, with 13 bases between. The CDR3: CASSQGRVLANEQFF. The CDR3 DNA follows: TGCGCCAGCAGCCAAGGGCGGGTTTTGGCCAATGAGCAGTTCTTC.

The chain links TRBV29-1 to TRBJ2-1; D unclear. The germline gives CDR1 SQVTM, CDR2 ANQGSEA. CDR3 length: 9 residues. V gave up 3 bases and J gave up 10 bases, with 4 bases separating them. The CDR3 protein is CSVDIEQFF. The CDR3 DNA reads TGCAGCGTTGACATAGAGCAGTTCTTC.

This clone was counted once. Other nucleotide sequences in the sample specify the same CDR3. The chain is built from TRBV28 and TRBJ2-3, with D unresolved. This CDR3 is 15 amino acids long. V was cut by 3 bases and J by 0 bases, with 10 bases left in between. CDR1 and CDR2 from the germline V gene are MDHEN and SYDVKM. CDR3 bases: TGTGCCAGCAGTTTGCTTCGGGTTAGCACAGATACGCAGTATTTT. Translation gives CASSLLRVSTDTQYF.

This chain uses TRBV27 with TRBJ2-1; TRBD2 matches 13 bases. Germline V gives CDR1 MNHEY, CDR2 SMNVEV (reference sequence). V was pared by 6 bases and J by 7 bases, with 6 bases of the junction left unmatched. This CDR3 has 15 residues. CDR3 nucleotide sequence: TGTGCCAGCAGGCTACTAGCGGGAGGGTTAAATGAGCAGTTCTTC. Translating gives CASRLLAGGLNEQFF.

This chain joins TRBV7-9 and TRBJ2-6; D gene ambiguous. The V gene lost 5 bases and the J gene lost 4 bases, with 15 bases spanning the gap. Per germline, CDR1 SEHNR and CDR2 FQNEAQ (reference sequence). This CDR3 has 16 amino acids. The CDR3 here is CASSEISPTGANVLTF. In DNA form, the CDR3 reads TGTGCCAGCAGCGAAATCTCGCCTACCGGGGCCAACGTCCTGACTTTC.

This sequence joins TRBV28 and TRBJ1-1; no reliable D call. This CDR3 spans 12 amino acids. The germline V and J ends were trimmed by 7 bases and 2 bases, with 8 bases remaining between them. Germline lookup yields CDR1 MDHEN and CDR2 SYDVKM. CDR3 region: CASNPTNTEAFF. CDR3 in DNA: TGTGCCAGCAACCCTACAAACACTGAAGCTTTCTTT.

The CDR3 reads CASSEPLEGGTEWYEQYF. CDR3 nucleotide sequence: TGTGCCAGCAGTGAGCCCCTAGAGGGCGGGACAGAGTGGTACGAGCAGTACTTC. The rearrangement links TRBV6-1 to TRBJ2-7; weak D call: TRBD1 (7 bases). The V end lost 3 bases, the J end lost 4 bases, and 25 bases lay between the germline ends. The CDR3 extends over 18 amino acids. Germline CDR1 and CDR2: MNHNS and SASEGT.

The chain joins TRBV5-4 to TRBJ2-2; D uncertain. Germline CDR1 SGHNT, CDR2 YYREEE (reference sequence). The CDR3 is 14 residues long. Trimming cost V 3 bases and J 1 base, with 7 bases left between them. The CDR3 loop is CASSSDLNTGELFF. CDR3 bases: TGTGCCAGCAGCTCTGACCTGAACACCGGGGAGCTGTTTTTT. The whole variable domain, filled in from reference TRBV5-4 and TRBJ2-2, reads ETGVTQSPTHLIKTRGQQVTLRCSSQSGHNTVSWYQQALGQGPQFIFQYYREEENGRGNFPPRFSGLQFPNYSSELNVNALELDDSALYLCASSSDLNTGELFFGEGSRLTVL.

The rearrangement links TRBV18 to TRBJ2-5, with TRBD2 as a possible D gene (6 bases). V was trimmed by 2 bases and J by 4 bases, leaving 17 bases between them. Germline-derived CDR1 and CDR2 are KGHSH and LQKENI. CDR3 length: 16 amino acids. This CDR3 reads CASSPMGLPGGETQYF. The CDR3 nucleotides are TGTGCCAGCTCACCAATGGGACTCCCTGGTGGAGAGACCCAGTACTTC.

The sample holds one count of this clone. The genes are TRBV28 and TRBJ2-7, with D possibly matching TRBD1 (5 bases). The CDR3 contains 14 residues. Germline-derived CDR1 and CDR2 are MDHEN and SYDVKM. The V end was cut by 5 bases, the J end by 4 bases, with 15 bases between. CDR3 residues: CASSKRGALYEQYF. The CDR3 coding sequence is TGTGCCAGCAGTAAAAGGGGTGCTTTGTACGAGCAGTACTTC.

The CDR3 nucleotides read TGTGCCAGCAGTTTGATGTCCGGGTGGCTGGAGCAGTACTTC. The encoded protein is CASSLMSGWLEQYF. The chain is built from TRBV28 and TRBJ2-7; D ambiguous. V lost 3 bases, J lost 7 bases, and 16 bases lay in between. From germline, CDR1 is MDHEN and CDR2 SYDVKM. The CDR3 is made up of 14 amino acids. The variable domain in full, with the rest retrieved from reference TRBV28 and TRBJ2-7, is DVKVTQSSRYLVKRTGEKVFLECVQDMDHENMFWYRQDPGLGLRLIYFSYDVKMKEKGDIPEGYSVSREKKERFSLILESASTNQTSMYLCASSLMSGWLEQYFGPGTRLTVT.

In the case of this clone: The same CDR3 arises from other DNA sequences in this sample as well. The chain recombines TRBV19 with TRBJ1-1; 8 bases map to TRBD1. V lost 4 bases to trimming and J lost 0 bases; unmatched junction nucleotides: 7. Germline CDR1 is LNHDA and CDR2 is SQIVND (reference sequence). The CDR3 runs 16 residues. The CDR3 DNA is TGTGCCAGTAGTACAGTCCGGACAGGGCTGAACACTGAAGCTTTCTTT. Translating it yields CASSTVRTGLNTEAFF.

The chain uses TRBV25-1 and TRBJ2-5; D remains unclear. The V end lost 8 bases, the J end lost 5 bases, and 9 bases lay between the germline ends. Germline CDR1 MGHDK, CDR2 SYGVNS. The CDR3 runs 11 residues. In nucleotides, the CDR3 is TGTGCCAGCGGGCCTTATGAGACCCAGTACTTC. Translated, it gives CASGPYETQYF. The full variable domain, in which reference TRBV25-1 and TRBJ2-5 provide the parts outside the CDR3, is EADIYQTPRYLVIGTGKKITLECSQTMGHDKMYWYQQDPGMELHLIHYSYGVNSTEKGDLSSESTVSRIRTEHFPLTLESARPSHTSQYLCASGPYETQYFGPGTRLLVL.